This T cell receptor beta chain was documented in a study of regulatory T cells in long-lasting Graves disease (dated by TCRdb to the early 2020s). For the study in its entirety: Persistent Graves' disease was defined as persistently positive TSH receptor autoantibodies together with antithyroid drug treatment for over 5 years. Patients with persistent Graves' disease were compared with patients with newly diagnosed Graves' disease using TCR sequencing and RNA sequencing of peripheral blood. A total of 35 or so samples underwent TCR sequencing: about 13 from persistent and roughly 20 from newly diagnosed Graves' disease patients. The study was conducted in China and was registered as a clinical trial. In the clinical cohort, patients with persistent Graves' disease had used antithyroid drugs for an average of about 9.3 years.

This clonotype was seen repeatedly, ten times or more. Which antigen it targets is not known. The input lacks base qualities; no much larger clone sits a single base away. The intended sense of this specimen's time point label: persistent/refractory GD, antithyroid drugs over 5 years with positive TRAb. RNA was extracted from PBMCs in TRIzol for both TCR sequencing and RNA sequencing. Graves' disease was diagnosed according to American Thyroid Association guidelines. Patients were recruited from an endocrinology department in Xi'an, China. Each patient gave around 9 milliliters of peripheral blood, collected in an EDTA anticoagulant tube. Ficoll Paque Plus density gradient separation was used to isolate PBMCs, and no further T cell sorting was performed. An Agilent 2100 Bioanalyzer and agarose gel were used to check RNA quality, and a NanoDrop 2000 was used to measure RNA concentration. The paper's findings and limits, for the study overall: The authors acknowledged the small sample size as a limitation that may reduce accuracy. Lower TCR Shannon entropy and fewer highly expanded clones were observed in persistent Graves' disease patients than in newly diagnosed patients, which suggested clonal expansion. Sequencing and analysis were limited to the TCR beta chain. Only peripheral blood was studied, because thyroid tissue, the primary lesion, was inaccessible. TRBV28, TRBJ1-2 and TRBJ2-5 were preferentially used in persistent disease, while TRBV20-1 and TRBJ2-1 were favored in newly diagnosed disease. More public clonotypes were shared among persistent patients (roughly 2,700) than among newly diagnosed patients (966).

The library was produced with multiplex PCR. TCRdb names Illumina HiSeq 4000 as the instrument used. iRepertoire HTBI primers and Arm-PCR amplification of CDR3 regions were used to construct TCR beta libraries. PCR products were gel purified before sequencing. In the source study's methods: Gene usage analysis of CDR3 amino acid clonotypes used the roughly 60 TRBV and about 15 TRBJ segments found across samples. COPE and FqMerger were used to merge filtered high-quality paired reads into contigs. BLAST was used to align contigs to the IMGT TRBV, TRBD and TRBJ reference genes, and CDR3 was defined following IMGT. Highly expanded clones were defined as clonotypes with a frequency above 0.1%. Shannon entropy was used to measure repertoire diversity, and the Gini coefficient was used to measure V-J evenness. Clonotypes shared by more than one individual were considered public. TCRdb passed the public sequencing reads through fastp at Q25 and MiXCR, retaining productive beta sequences. Each CDR3 protein appears once, grouped with its most common genes and DNA. In this record, the V and J calls reflect TCRdb's handling and not the investigators' own analysis. Present in this sample are about 470,000 distinct CDR3 sequences, around a fifth of which were seen just once. About 7% of the sample rests with the top ten.

From its cysteine to its phenylalanine, the CDR3 spans 17 amino acids. The kept DNA is CDR3 alone, 51 bases in frame from the first base. V lost 5 bases and J lost 1 base, and the count of bases not matched to a germline gene is 11. The receptor chain draws on TRBV12-3 or TRBV12-4 and TRBJ1-2; 9 nucleotides in the junction match TRBD1. Sample: peripheral blood mononuclear cells (PBMCs), taken when the disease was refractory, from a patient treated with antithyroid drugs. This TCR was sampled from a female donor with Graves disease. CDR3 reads: CASSPGTGLVVNYGYTF. The DNA sequence is given as TGTGCCAGCAGTCCCGGGACAGGGCTTGTAGTTAACTATGGCTACACCTTC.